Following are 24 T cell receptor beta chains from one sample sequenced in a study of blood T cell repertoires in COVID-19. The table came from immunoSEQ multiplex PCR; TCRdb's copy has only in-frame clones and leaves some out. The sample carries 100,000 or so clones, 80% to 95% recorded once. The specimen sequenced was peripheral blood. These receptors originate from a man aged 45-60 years with active COVID-19.

This chain joins TRBV7-9 and TRBJ2-3; a weak D match, TRBD2 (6 bases). Trimming shortened V by 5 bases and J by 4 bases, and 16 bases separated the two germline ends. There are 15 residues in the CDR3. Germline V CDR1 and CDR2: SEHNR, FQNEAQ (reference sequence). The CDR3 coding sequence is TGTGCCAGCAGCACGGGACTCAAGGATTCAGATACGCAGTATTTT. Protein product: CASSTGLKDSDTQYF.

This clone was seen a handful of times. This sequence joins TRBV5-1 and TRBJ1-2; no clear D gene. V was trimmed by 5 bases and J by 6 bases, leaving 17 bases between them. The V gene's germline CDR1 is SGHRS and CDR2 YFSETQ. This CDR3 has 14 residues. CDR3 loop: CASSYTGSEDGYTF. The CDR3 DNA reads as TGCGCCAGCAGTTATACCGGGTCGGAGGATGGCTACACCTTC.

The V and J genes are TRBV5-4 and TRBJ2-5; D is uncertain. V was shortened by 0 bases and J by 1 base, with 7 bases between the two germline ends. This CDR3 comprises 14 residues. Looked up from germline, CDR1 is SGHNT and CDR2 is YYREEE (reference sequence). In DNA form, the CDR3 reads TGTGCCAGCAGCTTGGATTTCAGCCAAGAGACCCAGTACTTC. Its translation: CASSLDFSQETQYF.

The chain joins TRBV7-9 to TRBJ2-7; 9 bases are a match to TRBD1. The CDR3 length is 15 residues. In germline, CDR1 is SEHNR, CDR2 FQNEAQ (reference sequence). With 1 base clipped from V and 4 bases from J, the junction kept 5 bases outside the gene matches. CDR3 region: CASSLELGTGYEQYF. For the CDR3, the DNA is TGTGCCAGCAGCTTAGAGCTCGGGACAGGGTACGAGCAGTACTTC.

The chain has TRBV10-3 and TRBJ2-3; 7 bases align to TRBD2. Germline V gives CDR1 ENHRY, CDR2 SYGVKD. The CDR3 loop spans 14 amino acids. J lost 2 bases, V lost 8 bases, and 7 bases had no gene match. The CDR3 DNA reads TGTGCCATCGGGTGGGGGGGTCTCACAGATACGCAGTATTTT. Translated: CAIGWGGLTDTQYF.

The chain employs TRBV3-1 (or the pseudogene TRBV3-2) and TRBJ2-1, with 9 bases fitting TRBD1. The CDR3 consists of 15 residues. The J segment lost 6 bases and the V segment lost 4 bases, leaving 7 bases of the junction unmatched. From germline, CDR1 is LGHDT and CDR2 YNNKEL (reference sequence). CDR3 region: CASSRRTGVVNEQFF. For the CDR3, the DNA is TGTGCCAGCAGCCGACGGACAGGGGTGGTCAATGAGCAGTTCTTC.

The V and J genes are TRBV18 and TRBJ2-7, with 9 bases that match TRBD1. CDR1 is KGHSH and CDR2 is LQKENI in the germline V gene. Trimming removed 6 bases from V and 6 bases from J; junction bases left unmatched: 15. The CDR3 covers 16 residues. CDR3 in amino acids: CASSLKAGTGKSEQYF. The CDR3 DNA sequence: TGTGCCAGCTCCCTAAAGGCCGGGACAGGGAAGAGCGAGCAGTACTTC.

The CDR3 sequence: CATRSSENLNTEAFF. CDR3 nucleotides: TGCGCCACCCGCTCCTCGGAGAATCTCAACACTGAAGCTTTCTTT. The J gene is TRBJ1-1, the V gene TRBV5-1; D is undetermined. Between the trimmed V and J ends, which lost 9 bases and 2 bases, there was a span of 20 bases. The CDR3 is 15 residues long. The germline V gene has CDR1 SGHRS and CDR2 YFSETQ.

The V and J genes are TRBV28 and TRBJ1-6; D is possibly TRBD1 (6 bases). Per the germline V gene, CDR1 is MDHEN and CDR2 is SYDVKM. V was cut by 6 bases and J by 7 bases, with 7 bases left in between. The CDR3 length is 12 residues. The CDR3 DNA reads TGTGCCAGCAGAACAGGGAATTCACCCCTCCACTTT. Encoded protein: CASRTGNSPLHF.

The chain is built from TRBV19 and TRBJ2-1, with D hard to call. CDR3 length: 16 residues. V was shortened by 0 bases and J by 0 bases, with 9 bases between the two germline ends. Germline assignment: CDR1 LNHDA and CDR2 SQIVND (reference sequence). This CDR3 is CASSIERSSSYNEQFF. The CDR3 nucleotides are TGTGCCAGTAGTATAGAACGTTCTAGCTCCTACAATGAGCAGTTCTTC.

The chain has TRBV5-6 and TRBJ2-5; a weak D match, TRBD1 (5 bases). There are 14 residues in the CDR3. Deletions cut 0 bases from V and 0 bases from J, with 6 bases between. Germline CDR1 SGHDT, CDR2 YYEEEE. The CDR3, as DNA: TGTGCCAGCAGCTTGGGACAGAACCAAGAGACCCAGTACTTC. Its translation is CASSLGQNQETQYF.

The rearrangement joins TRBV4-1 to TRBJ2-6; 9 nucleotides match TRBD2. Per germline, CDR1 MGHRA and CDR2 YSYEKL. This CDR3 region has 18 residues. V trimming: 0 bases; J trimming: 5 bases; junction bases outside the gene matches: 8. The CDR3, as DNA: TGCGCCAGCAGCCAAGAGGGCGGGAGGGCCTTCAGGGCCAACGTCCTGACTTTC. This sequence encodes CASSQEGGRAFRANVLTF.

The chain employs TRBV6-6 and TRBJ2-5; 8 nucleotides agree with TRBD2. Germline V gives CDR1 MNHNY, CDR2 SVGAGI (reference sequence). The CDR3 covers 16 residues. V lost 0 bases, J lost 5 bases, and 8 bases stayed unmatched. Here the CDR3 DNA reads TGTGCCAGCAGTTACTCGAAGGCGGGGGGCAAGGAGACCCAGTACTTC. Its translation: CASSYSKAGGKETQYF.

The chain recombines TRBV7-9 with TRBJ2-7; TRBD1 matches 9 bases. V was clipped by 1 base and J by 3 bases; unmatched bases: 7. The germline V gene has CDR1 SEHNR and CDR2 FQNEAQ (reference sequence). CDR3 length: 16 residues. The CDR3 DNA reads TGTGCCAGCAGCTTAGAATGGGGACAGGGTCACTACGAGCAGTACTTC. This sequence encodes CASSLEWGQGHYEQYF.

Concerning this clone: At the DNA level, this CDR3 is encoded by other sequences in the same sample as well. This chain uses TRBV5-1 with TRBJ2-2; D call uncertain. Per the germline V gene, CDR1 is SGHRS and CDR2 is YFSETQ. V was trimmed by 4 bases and J by 5 bases, leaving 6 bases between them. The CDR3 is made up of 12 amino acids. The CDR3 DNA follows: TGCGCCAGCAGCCTTAATACCGGGGAGCTGTTTTTT. The encoded protein is CASSLNTGELFF.

The rearrangement links TRBV7-8 to TRBJ1-4; perhaps TRBD1 as D (6 bases). This CDR3 comprises 16 residues. With 5 bases removed from V and 0 bases from J, the gap between germline ends came to 13 bases. The germline V gene has CDR1 SGHVS and CDR2 FQNEAQ. CDR3 protein: CASSPSKGATNEKLFF. CDR3 nucleotides: TGTGCCAGCAGCCCCTCTAAGGGGGCAACTAATGAAAAACTGTTTTTT.

This chain connects TRBV7-8 to TRBJ1-6; no reliable D call. Germline V lookup: CDR1 SGHVS, CDR2 FQNEAQ. With 1 base removed from V and 7 bases from J, the gap between germline ends came to 14 bases. The CDR3 totals 16 residues. The chain's CDR3 is CASSLDRWRENSPLHF. The CDR3 DNA reads TGTGCCAGCAGCTTAGATAGGTGGAGGGAGAATTCACCCCTCCACTTT.

For this clone: At the DNA level, this CDR3 is encoded by other sequences in the same sample as well. The chain links TRBV15 to TRBJ1-2; D remains ambiguous. Looked up from germline, CDR1 is LNHNV and CDR2 is YYDKDF (reference sequence). Trimming took off 0 bases at V and 1 base at J, with 6 bases between the two ends. This CDR3 is 14 amino acids long. The DNA of the CDR3 is TGTGCCACCAGCAGAGATCGGGGTAACTATGGCTACACCTTC. Residues: CATSRDRGNYGYTF.

The J gene is TRBJ1-3, the V gene TRBV28; no clear D gene. In germline, CDR1 is MDHEN, CDR2 SYDVKM. The CDR3 consists of 14 residues. With 5 bases removed from V and 0 bases from J, the gap between germline ends came to 8 bases. The CDR3 loop reads CASSLEGSGNTIYF. The CDR3 DNA reads as TGTGCCAGCAGTCTAGAGGGCTCTGGAAACACCATATATTTT.

The chain links TRBV5-5 to TRBJ2-7, with D possibly being TRBD1 (8 bases). This CDR3 is built from 15 residues. Trimming cost V 6 bases and J 4 bases, with 20 bases left between them. CDR1 and CDR2 (germline): SGHKS, YYEKEE (reference sequence). The CDR3, as DNA: TGTGCCAGCACCCCACAGGGGGGGGGTCTGTACGAGCAGTACTTC. Its protein is CASTPQGGGLYEQYF.

V is TRBV7-2 and J is TRBJ2-1, with D maybe TRBD1 (6 bases). The CDR3 runs 15 residues. Germline V CDR1 and CDR2: SGHTA, FQGNSA. Trimming took 4 bases from V and 2 from J, leaving 12 bases between them. The CDR3 sequence: CASSYRADPYNEQFF. CDR3 sequence (DNA): TGTGCCAGCAGCTACAGGGCAGACCCCTACAATGAGCAGTTCTTC.

The CDR3 region has the DNA TGTGCCAGCAGCTCGAGTGGGGGGGCGAATTCACCCCTCCACTTT. Encoded protein: CASSSSGGANSPLHF. The chain joins TRBV14 to TRBJ1-6, with D possibly TRBD1 on 6 matching bases. The V gene's germline CDR1 is SGHDN and CDR2 FVKESK. The CDR3 length is 15 residues. V gave up 5 bases and J gave up 7 bases, with 15 bases separating them.

The gene calls are TRBV5-5 and TRBJ1-2; D gene ambiguous. Germline V gives CDR1 SGHKS, CDR2 YYEKEE (reference sequence). Trimming left V 0 bases short and J 5 bases short, with 14 bases between. CDR3 size: 15 residues. The CDR3 nucleotides read TGTGCCAGCAGCTTGGCTCCAGGCCCCAAATATGGCTACACCTTC. Translating gives CASSLAPGPKYGYTF.

The rearrangement uses TRBV6-5 and TRBJ1-3; D might be TRBD1 (6 bases). Germline lookup yields CDR1 MNHEY and CDR2 SVGAGI. V gave up 6 bases and J gave up 4 bases, with 10 bases separating them. The CDR3 consists of 13 residues. In nucleotides, the CDR3 is TGTGCCAGCAGACAGGGTTCGGGAAACACCATATATTTT. It codes for CASRQGSGNTIYF.